This T cell receptor (beta chain) was observed in a study of control samples from healthy donors and cancer patients. The data were produced by immunoSEQ multiplex PCR, yet TCRdb's version contains in-frame clones alone and is incomplete. The sample has about 82,000 clones, about 93% seen once; the top ten hold around 4.9%. V lost 5 bases, J lost 7 bases, and 11 bases stayed unmatched. This CDR3 is built from 16 residues. CDR1 SNHLY and CDR2 FYNNEI come from the germline V gene. The sample was blood. This clonotype originated in a woman aged 18-30 years in good health. The chain employs TRBV2 and TRBJ1-6; 7 bases fit TRBD1. CDR3 sequence reads: CASSPDRADNNSPLHF. The CDR3 DNA is TGTGCCAGCAGTCCCGACAGGGCCGACAACAATTCACCCCTCCACTTT.